These 23 T cell receptor beta chains came from one sample sequenced in a study of healthy donors' naive CD4 and CD8 T cells. Starting from about 470 ng of total RNA, TCR libraries were made with linear amplification. TCRdb re-analysed the reads in MiXCR, keeping a single row per CDR3 protein. The sample has around 180,000 distinct CDR3 sequences, over 60% seen once; the top ten hold about 2.3%. Specimen: naive CD4+ and CD8+ T cells sorted from blood, pooled from several donors. The source of these receptors is a pool of human donors in good health; the sample pools cells from several healthy donors.

This chain connects TRBV29-1 to TRBJ2-1; D remains unclear. CDR3 length equals 15 residues. CDR1 SQVTM and CDR2 ANQGSEA come from the germline V gene. V gave up 0 bases and J gave up 5 bases, with 14 bases separating them. The CDR3 spells CSVEDFLGADNEQFF. CDR3 sequence (DNA): TGCAGCGTTGAAGATTTTCTGGGCGCAGACAATGAGCAGTTCTTC.

V gene TRBV11-2 combines with J gene TRBJ2-1, with 7 bases matching TRBD2. In germline, CDR1 is SGHAT, CDR2 FQNNGV. V lost 4 bases, J lost 9 bases, and 6 bases stayed unmatched. The CDR3 length is 13 residues. This CDR3 reads CASSWAGRVEQFF. CDR3 nucleotides: TGTGCCAGCAGCTGGGCGGGGAGGGTTGAGCAGTTCTTC.

This clonotype has more than one count but fewer than ten. The chain joins TRBV5-5 to TRBJ2-3; perhaps TRBD2 as D (5 bases). Germline V gene sequence: CDR1 SGHKS, CDR2 YYEKEE (reference sequence). V was trimmed by 0 bases and J by 2 bases, leaving 7 bases between them. This CDR3 contains 14 residues. The CDR3 is CASSLVGNTDTQYF. Here the CDR3 DNA reads TGTGCCAGCAGCTTGGTCGGGAACACAGATACGCAGTATTTT.

This clonotype showed up just once. V is TRBV6-2 or TRBV6-3 and J is TRBJ2-1, with TRBD2 identical over 8 bases. After removal of 8 bases from V and 0 bases from J, the junction contained 0 bases not matched to a gene. The CDR3 runs 13 residues. CDR1 and CDR2 (germline): MNHEY, SVGEGT. CDR3 in amino acids: CASGTSSYNEQFF. The CDR3 nucleotides are TGTGCCAGCGGGACTAGCTCCTACAATGAGCAGTTCTTC.

This clonotype was seen a handful of times. The genes are TRBV5-6 and TRBJ2-1; no firm D call. The length of the CDR3 is 13 residues. Per germline, CDR1 SGHDT and CDR2 YYEEEE. V was clipped by 0 bases and J by 10 bases, with 11 bases between them. The CDR3 region is CASSLVETPEQFF. The CDR3 DNA sequence: TGTGCCAGCAGCTTGGTCGAGACTCCGGAGCAGTTCTTC.

The V call is TRBV29-1, the J call TRBJ2-7; D uncertain. Germline CDR1 and CDR2: SQVTM and ANQGSEA. Trimming cost V 2 bases and J 3 bases, with 5 bases left between them. This CDR3 is 11 amino acids long. The CDR3 nucleotides are TGCAGCGTTGAAACAGTCTACGAGCAGTACTTC. Its translation: CSVETVYEQYF.

The chain uses TRBV27 and TRBJ2-1; 11 bases agree with TRBD2. The CDR3 sequence is 16 residues long. The ends lost 4 bases at V and 2 bases at J; junction bases unmatched: 4. The germline V gene has CDR1 MNHEY and CDR2 SMNVEV (reference sequence). The CDR3 DNA reads TGTGCCAGCAGTTGGGGGACTAGCGGAGCCTACAATGAGCAGTTCTTC. Protein sequence: CASSWGTSGAYNEQFF.

The rearrangement uses TRBV20-1 and TRBJ1-1; unclear D gene. The V and J ends lost 5 bases and 0 bases respectively, with 19 bases between them. CDR1 and CDR2 (germline): DFQATT, SNEGSKA (reference sequence). This CDR3 spans 16 amino acids. CDR3: CSAWPGVAFMNTEAFF. In DNA form, the CDR3 reads TGCAGTGCTTGGCCCGGAGTTGCCTTTATGAACACTGAAGCTTTCTTT.

This chain joins TRBV11-2 and TRBJ2-1; D unclear. V was clipped by 5 bases and J by 4 bases, with 12 bases between them. The CDR3 runs to 14 residues. Germline V gene lookup returns CDR1 SGHAT and CDR2 FQNNGV. CDR3 in DNA: TGTGCCAGCAGCCTCCTCTCTCGGTACAATGAGCAGTTCTTC. Protein: CASSLLSRYNEQFF.

This chain joins TRBV6-5 and TRBJ1-1; TRBD1 is a possible D gene (6 bases). V lost 6 bases and J lost 4, with 12 bases in between. The CDR3 loop spans 13 amino acids. CDR1 MNHEY and CDR2 SVGAGI come from the germline V gene. The CDR3 DNA sequence: TGTGCCAGCAGGCCCGGACAGCTCACTGAAGCTTTCTTT. This codes for CASRPGQLTEAFF.

The gene calls are TRBV29-1 and TRBJ2-3; 7 bases agree with TRBD1. V lost 5 bases to trimming and J lost 6 bases; unmatched junction nucleotides: 17. The germline V gene has CDR1 SQVTM and CDR2 ANQGSEA. The CDR3 extends over 16 amino acids. DNA of the CDR3: TGCAGCGTTAGGAGGTCCTGGGACAGACAAGGTGATACGCAGTATTTT. It translates to CSVRRSWDRQGDTQYF.

This clonotype was seen a few times. This chain joins TRBV19 and TRBJ2-1, with TRBD2 matching 14 bases. This CDR3 region has 16 residues. The germline gives CDR1 LNHDA, CDR2 SQIVND (reference sequence). Trimming took 4 bases from V and 6 from J; bases not matched to a gene: 5. CDR3 sequence reads: CASSTRTSGRTNEQFF. The CDR3 DNA follows: TGTGCCAGTAGTACAAGGACTAGCGGGAGGACCAATGAGCAGTTCTTC.

This chain uses TRBV30 with TRBJ2-7; no firm D call. In germline, CDR1 is GTSNPN, CDR2 SVGIG (reference sequence). The CDR3 has 11 residues. With 2 bases removed from V and 3 bases from J, the gap between germline ends came to 5 bases. CDR3 in DNA: TGTGCCTGGAGTAAGGACTACGAGCAGTACTTC. Protein product: CAWSKDYEQYF.

The gene calls are TRBV27 and TRBJ2-7, with D possibly matching TRBD2 (5 bases). Germline lookup yields CDR1 MNHEY and CDR2 SMNVEV (reference sequence). The V gene lost 5 bases and the J gene lost 2 bases, with 10 bases spanning the gap. The CDR3 spans 13 residues. CDR3 region: CASSVRGTYEQYF. In nucleotides, the CDR3 is TGTGCCAGCAGTGTCCGGGGAACCTACGAGCAGTACTTC.

This rearrangement joins TRBV20-1 to TRBJ1-1; 7 bases match TRBD1. This CDR3 is 14 amino acids long. CDR1 is DFQATT, CDR2 SNEGSKA, per germline (reference sequence). With V trimmed by 3 bases and J by 1 base, 5 bases remained unmatched. This chain's CDR3 is CSARDRMGNTEAFF. The DNA of the CDR3 is TGCAGTGCTAGGGACAGGATGGGGAACACTGAAGCTTTCTTT.

In this sample, this clonotype turned up a few times. The chain recombines TRBV27 with TRBJ2-7; possible D gene TRBD1, 5 bases. Trimming shortened V by 6 bases and J by 2 bases, and 11 bases separated the two germline ends. The CDR3 is made up of 13 amino acids. Germline V lookup: CDR1 MNHEY, CDR2 SMNVEV (reference sequence). The CDR3 spells CASRRGIPYEQYF. Written as DNA, the CDR3 is TGTGCCAGCAGAAGGGGCATCCCCTACGAGCAGTACTTC.

The chain links TRBV19 to TRBJ2-3, with 8 bases that match TRBD2. This CDR3 has 14 residues. From germline, CDR1 is LNHDA and CDR2 SQIVND (reference sequence). The ends lost 2 bases at V and 6 bases at J; junction bases unmatched: 4. The CDR3 is CASSIKAGADTQYF. The CDR3 nucleotides read TGTGCCAGTAGTATAAAAGCGGGAGCGGATACGCAGTATTTT.

The V call is TRBV6-2 or TRBV6-3, the J call TRBJ2-1; the match to TRBD2 covers 9 bases. Losses at the gene ends were 0 bases for V and 7 bases for J; bases not matched to a gene: 4. Germline loops: CDR1 MNHEY, CDR2 SVGEGT. This CDR3 contains 15 residues. The CDR3 is CASSYSAGGPNEQFF. The CDR3, as DNA: TGTGCCAGCAGTTACTCGGCGGGAGGGCCAAATGAGCAGTTCTTC.

The chain recombines TRBV25-1 with TRBJ1-2, with D uncertain. CDR1 and CDR2 (germline): MGHDK, SYGVNS. The length of the CDR3 is 12 residues. Trimming left V 4 bases short and J 8 bases short, with 11 bases between. The CDR3 protein is CASSAGASGYTF. The CDR3, as DNA: TGTGCCAGCAGTGCGGGTGCGAGCGGCTACACCTTC.

A few counts support this clonotype. The chain employs TRBV6-5 and TRBJ2-1; the D gene is possibly TRBD1 (5 bases). The germline V gene has CDR1 MNHEY and CDR2 SVGAGI. CDR3 length: 14 residues. The ends were cut back, 4 bases at V and 3 bases at J, with 10 bases in the middle. CDR3 region: CASSSGQHYNEQFF. CDR3 nucleotide sequence: TGTGCCAGCAGTTCCGGACAACACTACAATGAGCAGTTCTTC.

The rearrangement joins TRBV6-5 to TRBJ2-5, with a possible D match to TRBD1 (5 bases). Germline CDR1 reads MNHEY; CDR2 reads SVGAGI. Between the trimmed V and J ends, which lost 0 bases and 2 bases, there was a span of 13 bases. CDR3 length equals 16 residues. In DNA form, the CDR3 reads TGTGCCAGCAGTTACTCGTTCGGCAGGGTGCAAGAGACCCAGTACTTC. Its translation is CASSYSFGRVQETQYF.

In DNA, the CDR3 is TGCGCCAGCAGCCGCCTATCTGTAGGGACTGCTATGGGGGATACGCAGTATTTT. This sequence encodes CASSRLSVGTAMGDTQYF. This chain links TRBV5-1 with TRBJ2-3; maybe TRBD2 (6 bases). V was pared by 4 bases and J by 6 bases, with 27 bases between. Germline CDR1 and CDR2: SGHRS and YFSETQ. This CDR3 is 18 amino acids long.

The V call is TRBV20-1, the J call TRBJ2-7; D not certain. CDR3 length: 14 residues. Germline CDR1 is DFQATT and CDR2 is SNEGSKA (reference sequence). Between the trimmed V and J ends, which lost 4 bases and 0 bases, there was a span of 13 bases. The CDR3 DNA is TGCAGTGCTACAAGGCGTTCCCGCTCCTACGAGCAGTACTTC. Translation gives CSATRRSRSYEQYF.